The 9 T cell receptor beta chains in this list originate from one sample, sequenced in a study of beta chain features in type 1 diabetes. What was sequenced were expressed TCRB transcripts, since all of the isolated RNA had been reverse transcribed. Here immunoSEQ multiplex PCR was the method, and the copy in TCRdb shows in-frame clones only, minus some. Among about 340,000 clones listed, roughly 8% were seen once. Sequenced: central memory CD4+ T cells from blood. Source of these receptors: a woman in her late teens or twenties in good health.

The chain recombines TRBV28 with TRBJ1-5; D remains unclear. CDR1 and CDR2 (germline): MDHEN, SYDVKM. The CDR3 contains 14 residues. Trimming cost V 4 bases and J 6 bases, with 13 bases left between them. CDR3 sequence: CASSSRMRIQPQHF. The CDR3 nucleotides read TGTGCCAGCAGTTCCAGGATGCGGATTCAGCCCCAGCATTTT.

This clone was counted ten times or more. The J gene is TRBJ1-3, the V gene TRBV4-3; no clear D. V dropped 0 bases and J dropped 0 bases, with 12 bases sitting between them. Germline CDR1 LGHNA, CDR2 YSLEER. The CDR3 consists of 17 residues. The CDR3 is CASSQEFTDYSGNTIYF. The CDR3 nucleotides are TGCGCCAGCAGCCAAGAGTTCACGGACTACTCTGGAAACACCATATATTTT.

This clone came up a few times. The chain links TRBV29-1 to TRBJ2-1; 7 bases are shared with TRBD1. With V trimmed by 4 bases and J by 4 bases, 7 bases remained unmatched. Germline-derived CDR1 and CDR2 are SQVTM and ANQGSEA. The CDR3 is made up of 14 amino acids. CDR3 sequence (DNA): TGCAGCGTTGCCCACCAGGGACAGTACAATGAGCAGTTCTTC. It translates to CSVAHQGQYNEQFF.

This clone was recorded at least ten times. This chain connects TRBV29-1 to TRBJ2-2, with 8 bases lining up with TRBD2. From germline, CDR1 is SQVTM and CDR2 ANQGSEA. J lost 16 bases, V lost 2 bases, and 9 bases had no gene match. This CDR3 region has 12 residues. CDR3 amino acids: CSVETSGPAAFF. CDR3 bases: TGCAGCGTTGAAACTAGCGGACCCGCAGCGTTTTTT.

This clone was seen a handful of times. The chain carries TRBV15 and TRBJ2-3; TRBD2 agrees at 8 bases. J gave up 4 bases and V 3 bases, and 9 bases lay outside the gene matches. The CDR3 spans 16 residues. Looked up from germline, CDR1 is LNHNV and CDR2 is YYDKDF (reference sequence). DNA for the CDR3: TGTGCCACCAGCAGGATGGGACTAGAGCCGTCAGATACGCAGTATTTT. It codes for CATSRMGLEPSDTQYF. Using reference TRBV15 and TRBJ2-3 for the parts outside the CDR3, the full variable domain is DAMVIQNPRYQVTQFGKPVTLSCSQTLNHNVMYWYQQKSSQAPKLLFHYYDKDFNNEADTPDNFQSRRPNTSFCFLDIRSPGLGDTAMYLCATSRMGLEPSDTQYFGPGTRLTVL.

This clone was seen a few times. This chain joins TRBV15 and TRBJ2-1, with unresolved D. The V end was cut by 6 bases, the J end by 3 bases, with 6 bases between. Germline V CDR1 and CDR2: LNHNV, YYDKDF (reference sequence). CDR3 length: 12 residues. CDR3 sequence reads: CATSGNYNEQFF. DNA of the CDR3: TGTGCCACCAGTGGGAACTACAATGAGCAGTTCTTC.

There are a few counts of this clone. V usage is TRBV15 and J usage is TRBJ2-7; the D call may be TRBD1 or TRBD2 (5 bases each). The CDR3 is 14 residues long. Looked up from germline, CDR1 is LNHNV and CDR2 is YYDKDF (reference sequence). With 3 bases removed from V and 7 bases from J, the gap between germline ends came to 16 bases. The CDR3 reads CATSSPGPRREQYF. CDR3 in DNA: TGTGCCACCAGCAGTCCGGGACCCCGTCGGGAGCAGTACTTC.

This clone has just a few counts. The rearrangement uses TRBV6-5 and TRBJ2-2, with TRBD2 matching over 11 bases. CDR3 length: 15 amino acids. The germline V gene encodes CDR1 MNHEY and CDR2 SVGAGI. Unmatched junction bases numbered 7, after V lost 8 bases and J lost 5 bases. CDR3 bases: TGTGCCAGCGCGCGGCGGACTAGCGGGACCGGGGAGCTGTTTTTT. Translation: CASARRTSGTGELFF.

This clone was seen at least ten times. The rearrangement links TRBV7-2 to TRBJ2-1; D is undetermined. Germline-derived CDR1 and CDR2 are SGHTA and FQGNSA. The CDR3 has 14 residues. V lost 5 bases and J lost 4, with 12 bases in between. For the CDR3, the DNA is TGTGCCAGCAGCCGAGGTACCCAATACAATGAGCAGTTCTTC. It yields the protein CASSRGTQYNEQFF.